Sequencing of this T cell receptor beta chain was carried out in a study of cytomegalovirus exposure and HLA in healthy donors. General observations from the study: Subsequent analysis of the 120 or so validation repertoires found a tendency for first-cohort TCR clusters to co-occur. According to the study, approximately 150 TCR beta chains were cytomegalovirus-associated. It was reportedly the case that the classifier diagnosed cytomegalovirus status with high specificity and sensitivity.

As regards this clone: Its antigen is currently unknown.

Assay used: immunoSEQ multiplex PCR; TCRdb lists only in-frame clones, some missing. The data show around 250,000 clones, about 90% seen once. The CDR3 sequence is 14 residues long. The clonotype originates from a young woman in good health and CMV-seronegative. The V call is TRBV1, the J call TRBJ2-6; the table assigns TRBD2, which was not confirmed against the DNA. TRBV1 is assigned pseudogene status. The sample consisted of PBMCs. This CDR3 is CTSSSGCRANVLTF. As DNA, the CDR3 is TGCACCAGCAGCTCCGGTTGTCGGGCCAACGTCCTGACTTTC.